The rows below give T cell receptor beta chains drawn from one sample of a study of blood T cell repertoires in COVID-19. TCRdb's table, derived via immunoSEQ multiplex PCR, lists solely in-frame clones and lacks some. The profile shows more than 130,000 clones, just under 90% of them singletons. Sample: peripheral blood. Source of these receptors: a woman aged 40 to 49 with acute or convalescent COVID-19. The CDR3 runs from the conserved cysteine through the conserved F or W. A D gene is named only where the DNA matches it firmly.

d_gene	v_gene	j_gene	CDR3aa	CDR3nt
-	TRBV6-2/TRBV6-3	TRBJ1-1	CASSRTQGGAEAFF	TGTGCCAGCAGCCGGACCCAGGGTGGCGCTGAAGCTTTCTTT
-	TRBV5-1	TRBJ2-2	CASSLAGQLNTGELFF	TGCGCCAGCAGCTTGGCAGGGCAGCTGAACACCGGGGAGCTGTTTTTT
TRBD2	TRBV7-3	TRBJ2-5	CASSRTSGGAETQYF	TGTGCCAGCAGCAGGACTAGCGGGGGGGCAGAGACCCAGTACTTC
TRBD2	TRBV4-3	TRBJ2-1	CASSQEEGLAGGPGNEQFF	TGCGCCAGCAGCCAAGAGGAGGGGCTAGCGGGGGGGCCGGGAAATGAGCAGTTCTTC
-	TRBV6-1	TRBJ1-6	CASSEAHILISYNSPLHF	TGTGCCAGCAGTGAAGCGCATATCCTAATCTCCTATAATTCACCCCTCCACTTT
TRBD2	TRBV7-6	TRBJ2-3	CASSLQTSGNTDTQYF	TGTGCCAGCAGCTTACAGACTAGCGGGAACACAGATACGCAGTATTTT
-	TRBV19	TRBJ1-3	CASSIAGASGNTIYF	TGTGCCAGTAGTATCGCAGGGGCGTCTGGAAACACCATATATTTT
TRBD1	TRBV5-1	TRBJ2-2	CASSFRQGGYTGELFF	TGCGCCAGCAGCTTCCGACAGGGGGGGTACACCGGGGAGCTGTTTTTT
-	TRBV5-6	TRBJ2-7	CASSLEFGAGEQYF	TGTGCCAGCAGCTTGGAATTCGGGGCGGGGGAGCAGTACTTC
TRBD2	TRBV27	TRBJ2-1	CASSLRTARTSGYNEQFF	TGTGCCAGCAGTTTGAGGACGGCCCGGACTAGCGGTTACAATGAGCAGTTCTTC
-	TRBV5-6	TRBJ2-5	CASSLGQETQYF	TGTGCCAGCAGCTTGGGCCAGGAGACCCAGTACTTC
-	TRBV11-2	TRBJ2-3	CASSHRDSNTQYF	TGTGCCAGCAGCCACCGGGACTCAAATACGCAGTATTTT
TRBD2	TRBV18	TRBJ2-1	CASSETSGGLGSLF	TGTGCCAGCTCAGAGACTAGCGGGGGGTTAGGAAGCCTCTTC
TRBD1	TRBV6-5	TRBJ1-6	CASSYKGANSPLHF	TGTGCCAGCAGTTACAAGGGGGCGAATTCACCCCTCCACTTT